The 14 T cell receptor beta chains in this list originate from one sample, sequenced in a study of regulatory T cells in long-lasting Graves disease (dated by TCRdb to about 2021). In the paper's terms, the time point label means: newly diagnosed GD, antithyroid drugs for less than 3 months. RNA was extracted from PBMCs in TRIzol for both TCR sequencing and RNA sequencing. The method behind the library was multiplex PCR. Sequencing was carried out with an Illumina HiSeq 4000. To build TCR beta libraries, CDR3 regions were amplified by Arm-PCR using iRepertoire HTBI primers. TCRdb redid the processing of the public reads, applying fastp at Q25 and MiXCR, and retained in-frame beta chains. CDR3 protein sequences are deduplicated, and each keeps its most common genes and DNA. The table for this sample lists 420,000 or so distinct CDR3 sequences; about 17% of them were counted only once. The leading ten clones occupy about 25% of the sample.

The same data also contributed to another study, on T cells in Graves' hyperthyroidism and ophthalmopathy.

Sequenced material: peripheral blood mononuclear cells (PBMCs), taken at new diagnosis, from a patient treated with antithyroid drugs. The receptors derive from a woman aged 18-29 years with Graves disease. Donor details come from another sample of the same person, matched by shared clones.

This chain links TRBV2 with TRBJ2-3, with TRBD1 as a possible D gene (5 bases). The germline V and J ends were trimmed by 4 bases and 2 bases, with 7 bases remaining between them. This CDR3 spans 13 amino acids. The V gene's germline CDR1 is SNHLY and CDR2 FYNNEI. The CDR3 region has the DNA TGTGCCAGCAGTGCAGGGAACACAGATACGCAGTATTTT. It translates to CASSAGNTDTQYF.

In this sample, this clonotype turned up a few times. This chain connects TRBV24-1 to TRBJ2-2, with 8 bases fitting TRBD1. CDR1 is KGHDR, CDR2 SFDVKD, per germline. J lost 1 base, V lost 7 bases, and 1 base had no gene match. The CDR3 has 14 amino acids. CDR3 in amino acids: CATRGTGNTGELFF. The CDR3 bases are TGTGCCACCAGGGGGACAGGGAACACCGGGGAGCTGTTTTTT.

This chain links TRBV20-1 with TRBJ1-6; TRBD1 matches 8 bases. Germline CDR1 reads DFQATT; CDR2 reads SNEGSKA (reference sequence). The V and J ends lost 8 bases and 7 bases, in that order; junction bases with no gene match: 19. This CDR3 has 17 amino acids. CDR3 DNA sequence: TGCAGTCCAGCGTCAACCTTCCGGGACAGGTTAAATTCACCCCTCCACTTT. Translated: CSPASTFRDRLNSPLHF.

This clonotype has only a few counts. The chain carries TRBV30 and TRBJ2-2; D is ambiguous. The germline V and J ends were trimmed by 4 bases and 1 base, with 7 bases remaining between them. The CDR3 consists of 13 residues. Germline loops: CDR1 GTSNPN, CDR2 SVGIG (reference sequence). The DNA for the CDR3 is TGTGCCTGGAACAGCCTGAACACCGGGGAGCTGTTTTTT. It codes for CAWNSLNTGELFF.

In the case of this clonotype: Given a much more abundant clone one base away, this may be a read error. The rearrangement uses TRBV12-3 or TRBV12-4 and TRBJ1-5; no firm D call. The CDR3 length is 14 residues. The CDR3 protein is CAGSFGQINQPQHF. CDR3 sequence (DNA): TGTGCCGGCAGTTTTGGCCAAATCAATCAGCCCCAGCATTTT.

The chain joins TRBV27 to TRBJ1-6; D call uncertain. V dropped 6 bases and J dropped 8 bases, with 8 bases sitting between them. There are 12 residues in the CDR3. Germline CDR1 is MNHEY and CDR2 is SMNVEV (reference sequence). The CDR3 nucleotides are TGTGCCAGCAGCCTCCCTGATTCACCCCTCCACTTT. Amino acids: CASSLPDSPLHF.

Many counts were recorded for this clonotype. The V and J genes are TRBV20-1 and TRBJ1-2; 7 nucleotides match TRBD1. Germline CDR1 and CDR2: DFQATT and SNEGSKA (reference sequence). Losses at the gene ends were 0 bases for V and 4 bases for J; bases not matched to a gene: 8. The CDR3 has 15 residues. The chain's CDR3 is CSARDRGQRPYGYTF. Written as DNA, the CDR3 is TGCAGTGCTAGAGATCGGGGACAGAGACCCTATGGCTACACCTTC.

The V call is TRBV20-1, the J call TRBJ2-1, with TRBD2 matching over 13 bases. The germline V gene has CDR1 DFQATT and CDR2 SNEGSKA (reference sequence). After removal of 5 bases from V and 6 bases from J, the junction contained 10 bases not matched to a gene. This CDR3 contains 16 residues. Written as DNA, the CDR3 is TGCAGTGCTTCCCGGACTAGCGGGGGACCTATCAATGAGCAGTTCTTC. It encodes CSASRTSGGPINEQFF.

At least ten counts were recorded for this clonotype. The CDR3 is CASSRTVANEKLFF. CDR3 nucleotide sequence: TGTGCCAGCAGCCGGACAGTGGCTAATGAAAAACTGTTTTTT. The chain links TRBV11-2 to TRBJ1-4, with D possibly TRBD1 on 6 matching bases. V was pared by 5 bases and J by 3 bases, with 10 bases between. The CDR3 spans 14 residues. Per the germline V gene, CDR1 is SGHAT and CDR2 is FQNNGV.

On this clonotype itself: Its ends do not fully match the called genes, so a read error is possible. The chain employs TRBV3-1 and TRBJ2-4, with 9 bases identical to TRBD2. The CDR3 extends over 13 amino acids. Germline CDR1 and CDR2: LGHDT and YNNKEL (reference sequence). The CDR3 loop is CASSQAKREDCGF. The CDR3 coding sequence is TGTGCCAGCAGCCAAGCGAAGCGGGAGGACTGTGGCTTC.

The chain employs TRBV20-1 and TRBJ1-5; 7 bases align to TRBD1. The trim removed 0 bases at V and 4 bases at J, leaving 9 bases unmatched. CDR1 DFQATT and CDR2 SNEGSKA come from the germline V gene (reference sequence). The CDR3 length is 16 residues. CDR3 nucleotides: TGCAGTGCTAGAGAACTGGGACAGCAGAGAAATCAGCCCCAGCATTTT. This sequence encodes CSARELGQQRNQPQHF.

The chain uses TRBV7-2 and TRBJ1-5; no definite D call. The germline V gene has CDR1 SGHTA and CDR2 FQGNSA. The ends were cut back, 1 base at V and 7 bases at J, with 11 bases in the middle. The CDR3 has 14 amino acids. This CDR3 reads CASSLVGKDQPQHF. The CDR3 DNA is TGTGCCAGCAGCTTAGTTGGCAAAGACCAGCCCCAGCATTTT.

This clonotype appeared a few times. The chain joins TRBV4-3 to TRBJ2-5; D is unclear. Germline CDR1 LGHNA, CDR2 YSLEER. V was clipped by 1 base and J by 5 bases, with 8 bases between them. This CDR3 has 13 residues. The chain's CDR3 is CASSQGHSETQYF. The CDR3 DNA follows: TGCGCCAGCAGCCAAGGACACTCCGAGACCCAGTACTTC.

This clonotype was detected a few times. The chain is built from TRBV18 and TRBJ1-3; weak D call: TRBD1 (5 bases). Trimming left V 6 bases short and J 0 bases short, with 15 bases between. CDR3 size: 16 residues. Germline loops: CDR1 KGHSH, CDR2 LQKENI. CDR3 region: CASSPLDTSSGNTIYF. The CDR3 bases are TGTGCCAGCTCGCCCTTGGACACGAGCTCTGGAAACACCATATATTTT.